Listed below are T cell receptor beta chains from one sample, sequenced in a study of blood T cells in healthy people across ages. TCRdb used MiXCR to reprocess the 5' RACE reads, holding one entry per CDR3 protein. The sample lists roughly 1,100,000 distinct CDR3 sequences; 20% to 25% were seen once. A further study also used this sample, focusing on T cells of mothers and their children.

What was sequenced was blood. The receptors shown here come from a girl aged 2-15 years in good health. CDR3s include the opening cysteine and the closing phenylalanine or tryptophan. D genes are given only for firm matches. Expanded clones are given a class, and other clones once, few, many or no size at all.

d_call j_call cdr3_length v_call clone_size cdr3_nt cdr3_aa
- TRBJ2-1 15 TRBV20-1 - TGCAGTGCCAATGGCCTGTCAAACTCCTACAATGAGCAGTTCTTC CSANGLSNSYNEQFF
- TRBJ1-2 14 TRBV29-1 - TGCAGCGTTGAAATGGAGGGGCCGGTCTATGGCTACACCTTC CSVEMEGPVYGYTF
- TRBJ2-5 16 TRBV27 - TGTGCCAGCAGTCCGGACATCTTTGGCCTCCAAGAGACCCAGTACTTC CASSPDIFGLQETQYF
- TRBJ2-1 18 TRBV6-2/TRBV6-3 few TGTGCCAGCAGTCTTACGTCTCCCCGGATTAGGACCGTGGATGAGCAGTTCTTC CASSLTSPRIRTVDEQFF
- TRBJ1-2 11 TRBV12-3/TRBV12-4 - TGTGCCAGCAGTTTTCACTATGCCTACACCTTC CASSFHYAYTF
TRBD2 TRBJ2-1 16 TRBV4-1 - TGCGCCAGCAGCCAGACCGGGACTAGCGAGATTGATGAGCAGTTCTTC CASSQTGTSEIDEQFF
TRBD2 TRBJ2-5 14 TRBV20-1 few TGCAGTGCTAGCCCTAGCGGGAGGAAAGAGACCCAGTACTTC CSASPSGRKETQYF
- TRBJ2-3 14 TRBV4-2 - TGTGCCAGCAGCCCTAGCGTCGGCACAGATACGCAGTATTTT CASSPSVGTDTQYF
TRBD2 TRBJ2-3 16 TRBV29-1 - TGCAGCGTTGAAGATGCTAGCGGGAGGGCCAAAGATACGCAGTATTTT CSVEDASGRAKDTQYF
TRBD1 TRBJ1-4 16 TRBV20-1 - TGCAGTGCTATTAGGGACAGGGAGGCGATAGGTGAAAGACTGTTTTTT CSAIRDREAIGERLFF
TRBD2 TRBJ2-1 15 TRBV20-1 - TGCAGTCCTCAGGATCTAGCGGGAGGGTTTAATGAGCAGTTCTTC CSPQDLAGGFNEQFF
- TRBJ2-7 15 TRBV6-2/TRBV6-3 few TGTGCCAGCAGTTTGTCCTGGCGGGGCAACTACGAGCAGTACTTC CASSLSWRGNYEQYF
TRBD1 TRBJ2-7 23 TRBV28 many TGTGCCAGCAGTTTACGTATTGTAGGGGCGGGAGAACAGGGGGCCCAAAACTACTACGAGCAGTACTTC CASSLRIVGAGEQGAQNYYEQYF
- TRBJ2-7 14 TRBV9 - TGTGCCAGCAGCGTTGACGAGTACCGTTACGAGCAGTACTTC CASSVDEYRYEQYF
TRBD1 TRBJ1-2 14 TRBV29-1 - TGCAGCGTTGAAATGGACAGGGCTCGCTATGGCTACACCTTC CSVEMDRARYGYTF
- TRBJ1-3 16 TRBV15 once TGTGCCACCAGCAGCCCATCAGGGAACTTTGGAAACACCATATATTTT CATSSPSGNFGNTIYF
- TRBJ1-5 17 TRBV6-4 - TGTGCCAGCAGTGACTCGAGTGGTGTTTTGGGCAATCAGCCCCAGCATTTT CASSDSSGVLGNQPQHF
- TRBJ1-6 15 TRBV28 - TGTGCCAGCAGCTCGGGAACCCCGGCGGATTCACCCCCCCACTTT CASSSGTPADSPPHF
TRBD2 TRBJ2-4 16 TRBV2 - TGTGCCAGCAGTGGTGTCACTAGCGTAGACAAAAACATTCAGTACTTC CASSGVTSVDKNIQYF
- TRBJ2-3 18 TRBV20-1 - TGCAGTGGGGTCCGGGGTGACGAGGGAGAAACTAGCACAGATACGCAGTATTTT CSGVRGDEGETSTDTQYF
- TRBJ2-7 13 TRBV29-1 - TGCAGCGTTCGGTTAGGCGGATCCTACGAGCAGTACTTC CSVRLGGSYEQYF
- TRBJ1-4 14 TRBV12-3/TRBV12-4 - TGTGCCAGCAGGGACAGATCAGCTAATGAAAAACTGTTTTTT CASRDRSANEKLFF
- TRBJ1-1 15 TRBV29-1 - TGCAGCGTTGAACCCAGACAGGCGATGAGCACTGAAGCTTTCTTT CSVEPRQAMSTEAFF
TRBD1 TRBJ2-7 16 TRBV27 - TGTGCCAGCCAATCCTTACTTCGCAGGGGGCACTACGAGCAGTACTTC CASQSLLRRGHYEQYF
- TRBJ1-2 12 TRBV7-9 many TGTGCCAGCAGCTTACCGATTAGTGGCTACACCTTC CASSLPISGYTF
- TRBJ1-2 17 TRBV14 - TGTGCCAGCAGCCCACCGGACGGTGGACAATCCAACTATGGCTACACCTTC CASSPPDGGQSNYGYTF
- TRBJ1-4 16 TRBV7-2 few TGTGCCAGCAGCTTAATCGGCGCAGGGGTCGGGGAAAAACTGTTTTTT CASSLIGAGVGEKLFF
- TRBJ2-1 15 TRBV19 once TGTGCCAGTAGTAGAGCAGGGTACGTCCACAATGAGCAGTTCTTC CASSRAGYVHNEQFF
- TRBJ1-4 16 TRBV12-3/TRBV12-4 - TGTGCCAGCAGTCCCCTGTTCGGGGCGAATAATGAAAAACTGTTTTTT CASSPLFGANNEKLFF
- TRBJ1-3 13 TRBV14 few TGTGCCAGCAGCGTGGGCCTGGGAAACACCATATATTTT CASSVGLGNTIYF
- TRBJ2-1 15 TRBV20-1 - TGCAGTGCTAGAGATGTGGGGGACACCTACAATGAGCAGTTCTTC CSARDVGDTYNEQFF
- TRBJ2-7 13 TRBV12-3/TRBV12-4 - TGTGCCAGCAGTTTCGGGACTCCGGGAGAGCAGTACTTC CASSFGTPGEQYF
- TRBJ1-1 14 TRBV3-1 - TGTGCCGGCAGCCAGCAGGTTGCTGACACTGAAGCTTTCTTT CAGSQQVADTEAFF
TRBD1 TRBJ2-6 17 TRBV2 - TGTGCCAGCACCCCGGGACAGGGGTTCTCTGGGGCCAACGTCCTGACTTTC CASTPGQGFSGANVLTF
- TRBJ1-6 14 TRBV12-3/TRBV12-4 - TGTGCCAGCAGTTCCCGGGGAGATAATTCACCCCTCCACTTT CASSSRGDNSPLHF
- TRBJ2-7 14 TRBV24-1 - TGTGCCACCAGTGAATCCGGGACACCCTACGAGCAGTACTTC CATSESGTPYEQYF
- TRBJ2-1 14 TRBV4-1 - TGCGCCAGCAGCCTCCTGACGGGAGAAGGGAAGCAGTTCTTC CASSLLTGEGKQFF
TRBD1 TRBJ2-5 17 TRBV12-3/TRBV12-4 - TGTGCCAGCAGTTTTGCTTCCGGGACAGGGGGCGCGGAGACCCAGTACTTC CASSFASGTGGAETQYF
- TRBJ2-1 14 TRBV5-1 - TGCGCCAGCAGCATGGGGAGCTCCTACAATGAGCAGTTCTTC CASSMGSSYNEQFF
TRBD1 TRBJ1-3 14 TRBV12-3/TRBV12-4 few TGTGCCAGCAGGCAGGGGGCATCTGGAAACACCATATATTTT CASRQGASGNTIYF
- TRBJ2-7 16 TRBV5-1 - TGCGCCAGCAGTCTAGAGGGACGTCCAAGCTCCTACGAGCAGTACTTC CASSLEGRPSSYEQYF
- TRBJ2-6 17 TRBV27 - TGTGCCAGCAGGACCTTGACAGGTTCCTCTGGGGCCAACGTCCTGACTTTC CASRTLTGSSGANVLTF
TRBD1 TRBJ1-5 15 TRBV19 - TGTGCCAGTGGAAGACCGGGACAGGGGGGTCAGCCCCAGCATTTT CASGRPGQGGQPQHF
- TRBJ1-2 15 TRBV11-2 few TGTGCCAGCAGCCCGCAGCCGATTGCCCGCTATGGCTACACCTTC CASSPQPIARYGYTF
- TRBJ2-2 16 TRBV6-5 - TGTGCCAGCAGCTCGGTGAGCGGCCTAGAGGCCGGGGAGCTGTTTTTT CASSSVSGLEAGELFF
- TRBJ2-5 14 TRBV28 - TGTGCCAGCAGACGCTCTAGGATCGTGGAGACCCAGTACTTC CASRRSRIVETQYF
- TRBJ1-4 13 TRBV4-1 - TGCGCCAGCAGGTGGGAGCCTAATGAAAAACTGTTTTTT CASRWEPNEKLFF
- TRBJ2-1 13 TRBV19 few TGTGCCAGTAGTACTTCCTCCAGTAATGAGCAGTTCTTC CASSTSSSNEQFF
TRBD2 TRBJ2-3 19 TRBV7-9 - TGTGCCAGCAGCTCTAATTCATATTCCAGCGGGAGGGCAGTAGATACGCAGTATTTT CASSSNSYSSGRAVDTQYF
TRBD1 TRBJ2-1 14 TRBV27 - TGTGCCAGCAGTCCCCCGGACAGGGAAGATGAGCAGTTCTTC CASSPPDREDEQFF